This T cell receptor (beta chain) originates from a study of T cells after posttransplantation cyclophosphamide. Study findings and constraints: Skin or GI-infiltrating T cells shared few TRB sequences with blood.

The CDR3 consists of 16 residues. V dropped 0 bases and J dropped 0 bases, with 9 bases sitting between them. The germline V gene encodes CDR1 LNHNV and CDR2 YYDKDF (reference sequence). Method: immunoSEQ multiplex PCR; TCRdb's copy keeps in-frame clones and lacks some. This sample carries 20,000 to 25,000 clones, about 76% of them seen once, and the ten largest clones take 0.65%. Concerning this clone: The target antigen is unknown.

The TCR sequence derives from a woman aged 55-75 years in good health, CMV-negative, and a related stem cell transplant donor. Sequenced: memory CD4+ T cells sorted from PBMCs. V is TRBV15 and J is TRBJ1-3; D call uncertain. The CDR3 loop is CATSRDYSLSGNTIYF. CDR3 nucleotides: TGTGCCACCAGCAGAGATTACTCACTCTCTGGAAACACCATATATTTT.